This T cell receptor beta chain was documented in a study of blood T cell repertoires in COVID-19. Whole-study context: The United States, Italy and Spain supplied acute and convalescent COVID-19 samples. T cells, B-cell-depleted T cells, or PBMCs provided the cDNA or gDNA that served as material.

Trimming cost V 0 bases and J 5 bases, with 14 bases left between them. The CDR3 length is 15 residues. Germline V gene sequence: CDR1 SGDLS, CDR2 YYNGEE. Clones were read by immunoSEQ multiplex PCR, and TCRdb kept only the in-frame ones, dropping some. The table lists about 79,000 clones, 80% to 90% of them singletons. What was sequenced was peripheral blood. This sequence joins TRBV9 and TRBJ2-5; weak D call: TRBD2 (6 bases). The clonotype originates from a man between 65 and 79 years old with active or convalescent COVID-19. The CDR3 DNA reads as TGTGCCAGCAGCGTAGGATTGGGGGAGGTGGAGACCCAGTACTTC. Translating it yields CASSVGLGEVETQYF.